The 5 T cell receptor beta chains below all came from one sample that was sequenced in a study of shared clonotypes between healthy human individuals. CD45RO-negative, CCR7-positively selected cells formed the naive CD8 fraction, excluding terminally differentiated effector memory CD45RA+ cells. Clones were read by immunoSEQ multiplex PCR, and TCRdb kept only the in-frame ones, dropping some. The table records some 2.1 million clones, about 94% of them present only once. Sequencing was performed on naive CD8+ T cells sorted from blood. These receptors were collected from a man younger than 30 in good health.

For this clone: The sample contains more than one DNA sequence encoding this CDR3. This rearrangement joins TRBV7-9 to TRBJ2-3; 9 bases are a match to TRBD1. There are 14 residues in the CDR3. V lost 3 bases and J lost 3; bases outside the gene matches: 1. CDR1 and CDR2 from the germline V gene are SEHNR and FQNEAQ (reference sequence). The CDR3 protein is CASSLGQGTDTQYF. The CDR3 DNA sequence: TGTGCCAGCAGCTTGGGACAGGGTACAGATACGCAGTATTTT.

The rearrangement uses TRBV2 and TRBJ1-6; the match to TRBD1 covers 7 bases. J was trimmed by 3 bases and V by 6 bases; bases with no gene match: 5. Germline-derived CDR1 and CDR2 are SNHLY and FYNNEI. The CDR3 covers 15 residues. This CDR3 is CASSITGVYNSPLHF. In nucleotides, the CDR3 is TGTGCCAGCAGCATAACAGGGGTCTATAATTCACCCCTCCACTTT.

J is TRBJ2-3 and V is TRBV9; 13 nucleotides line up with TRBD2. With V trimmed by 3 bases and J by 0 bases, 4 bases remained unmatched. This CDR3 spans 17 amino acids. CDR1 and CDR2 from the germline V gene are SGDLS and YYNGEE. The CDR3 DNA is TGTGCCAGCAGCGAGGGACTAGCGGGGTCTAGCACAGATACGCAGTATTTT. Translated, it gives CASSEGLAGSSTDTQYF. Together with reference TRBV9 and TRBJ2-3, the CDR3 gives the full variable domain: DSGVTQTPKHLITATGQRVTLRCSPRSGDLSVYWYQQSLDQGLQFLIQYYNGEERAKGNILERFSAQQFPDLHSELNLSSLELGDSALYFCASSEGLAGSSTDTQYFGPGTRLTVL.

The V and J genes are TRBV10-3 and TRBJ1-2; no clear D. Germline V gene data show CDR1 as ENHRY and CDR2 as SYGVKD. The CDR3 spans 12 residues. Trimming stripped 7 bases from V and 5 bases from J, with 11 bases between. The CDR3 DNA is TGTGCCATCACGTCCGGGGATTATGGCTACACCTTC. Its translation: CAITSGDYGYTF.

The chain carries TRBV7-9 and TRBJ2-3; 12 bases are shared with TRBD2. The germline V gene has CDR1 SEHNR and CDR2 FQNEAQ (reference sequence). Losses at the gene ends were 4 bases for V and 8 bases for J; bases not matched to a gene: 4. This CDR3 comprises 14 residues. CDR3 loop: CASSSLAGGGTQYF. In DNA form, the CDR3 reads TGTGCCAGCAGCTCCCTAGCGGGAGGGGGTACGCAGTATTTT.